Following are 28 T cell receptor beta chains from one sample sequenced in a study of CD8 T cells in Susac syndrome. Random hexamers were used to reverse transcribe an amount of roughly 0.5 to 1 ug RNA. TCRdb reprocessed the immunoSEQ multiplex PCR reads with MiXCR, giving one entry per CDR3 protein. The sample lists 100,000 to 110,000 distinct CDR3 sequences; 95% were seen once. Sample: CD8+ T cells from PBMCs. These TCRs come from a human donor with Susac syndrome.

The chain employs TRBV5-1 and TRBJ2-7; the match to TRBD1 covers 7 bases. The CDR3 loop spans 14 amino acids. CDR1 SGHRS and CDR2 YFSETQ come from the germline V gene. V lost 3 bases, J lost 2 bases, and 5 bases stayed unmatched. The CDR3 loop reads CASSSGTDPYEQYF. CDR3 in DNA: TGCGCCAGCAGCTCTGGGACAGATCCCTACGAGCAGTACTTC.

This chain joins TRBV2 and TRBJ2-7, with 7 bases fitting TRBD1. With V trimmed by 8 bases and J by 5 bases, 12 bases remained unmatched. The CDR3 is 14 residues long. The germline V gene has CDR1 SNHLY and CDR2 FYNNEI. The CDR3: CASSSDRRVDEQYF. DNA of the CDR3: TGTGCCAGCTCATCGGACAGGCGAGTGGACGAGCAGTACTTC.

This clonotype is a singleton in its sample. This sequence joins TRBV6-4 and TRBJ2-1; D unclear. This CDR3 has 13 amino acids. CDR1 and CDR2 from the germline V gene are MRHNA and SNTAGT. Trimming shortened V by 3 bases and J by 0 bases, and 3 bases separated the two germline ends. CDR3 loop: CASSEGSYNEQFF. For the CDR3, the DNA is TGTGCCAGCAGTGAGGGCTCCTACAATGAGCAGTTCTTC.

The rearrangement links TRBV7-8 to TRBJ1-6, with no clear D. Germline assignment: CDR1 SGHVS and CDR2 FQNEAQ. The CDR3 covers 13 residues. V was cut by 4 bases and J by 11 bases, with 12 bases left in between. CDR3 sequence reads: CASSSGGPAPLHF. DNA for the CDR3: TGTGCCAGCAGCTCTGGAGGGCCGGCACCCCTCCACTTT. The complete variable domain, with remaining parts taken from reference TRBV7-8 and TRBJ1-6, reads GAGVSQSPRYKVAKRGQDVALRCDPISGHVSLFWYQQALGQGPEFLTYFQNEAQLDKSGLPSDRFFAERPEGSVSTLKIQRTQQEDSAVYLCASSSGGPAPLHFGNGTRLTVT.

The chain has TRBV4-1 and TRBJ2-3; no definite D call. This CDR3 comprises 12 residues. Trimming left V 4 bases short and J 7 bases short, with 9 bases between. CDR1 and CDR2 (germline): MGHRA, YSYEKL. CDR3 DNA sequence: TGCGCCAGCAGCCCCTTAGGGTATACGCAGTATTTT. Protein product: CASSPLGYTQYF.

CDR3 amino acids: CASSVVGAGELFF. CDR3 bases: TGTGCCAGCAGCGTAGTTGGTGCCGGGGAGCTGTTTTTT. The rearrangement links TRBV9 to TRBJ2-2; no clear D. Trimming removed 0 bases at V and 6 bases at J, with 6 bases between. The CDR3 sequence is 13 residues long. Germline V CDR1 and CDR2: SGDLS, YYNGEE. The complete variable domain, with remaining parts taken from reference TRBV9 and TRBJ2-2, reads DSGVTQTPKHLITATGQRVTLRCSPRSGDLSVYWYQQSLDQGLQFLIQYYNGEERAKGNILERFSAQQFPDLHSELNLSSLELGDSALYFCASSVVGAGELFFGEGSRLTVL.

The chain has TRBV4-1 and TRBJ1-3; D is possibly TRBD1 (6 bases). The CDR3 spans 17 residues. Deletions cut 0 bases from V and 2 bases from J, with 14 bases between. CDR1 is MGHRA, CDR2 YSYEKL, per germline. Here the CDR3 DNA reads TGCGCCAGCAGCCAAGACCCTAACAGGGCTCCTGGAAACACCATATATTTT. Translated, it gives CASSQDPNRAPGNTIYF.

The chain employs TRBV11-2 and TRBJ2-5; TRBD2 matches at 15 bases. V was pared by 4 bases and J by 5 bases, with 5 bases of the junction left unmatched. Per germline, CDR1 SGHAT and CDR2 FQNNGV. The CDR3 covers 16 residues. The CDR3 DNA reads TGTGCCAGCAGCTCCGGACTAGCGGGGGGGCAGGAGACCCAGTACTTC. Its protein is CASSSGLAGGQETQYF.

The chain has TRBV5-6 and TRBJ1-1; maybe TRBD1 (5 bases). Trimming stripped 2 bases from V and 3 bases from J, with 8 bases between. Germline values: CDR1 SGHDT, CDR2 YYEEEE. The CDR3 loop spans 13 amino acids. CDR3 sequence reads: CASSFGTYTEAFF. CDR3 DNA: TGTGCCAGCAGCTTTGGGACTTACACTGAAGCTTTCTTT.

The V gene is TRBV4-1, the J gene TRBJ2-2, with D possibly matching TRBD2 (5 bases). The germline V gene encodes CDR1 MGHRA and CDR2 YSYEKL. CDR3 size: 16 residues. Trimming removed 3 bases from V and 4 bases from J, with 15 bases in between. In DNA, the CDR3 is TGCGCCAGCAGCCACCCACCCGTCGGGATCACCGGGGAGCTGTTTTTT. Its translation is CASSHPPVGITGELFF.

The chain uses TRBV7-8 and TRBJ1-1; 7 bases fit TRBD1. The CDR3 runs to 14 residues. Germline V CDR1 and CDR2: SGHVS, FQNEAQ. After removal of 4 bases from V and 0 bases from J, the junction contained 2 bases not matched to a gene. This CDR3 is CASSSGTVNTEAFF. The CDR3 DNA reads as TGTGCCAGCAGCTCCGGGACAGTGAACACTGAAGCTTTCTTT.

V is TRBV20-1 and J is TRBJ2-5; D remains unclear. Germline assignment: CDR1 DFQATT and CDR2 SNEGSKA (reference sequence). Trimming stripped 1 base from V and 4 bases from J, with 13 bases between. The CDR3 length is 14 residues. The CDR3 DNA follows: TGCAGTGCTAGAGGGGATGGGTGGAGAGAGACCCAGTACTTC. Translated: CSARGDGWRETQYF.

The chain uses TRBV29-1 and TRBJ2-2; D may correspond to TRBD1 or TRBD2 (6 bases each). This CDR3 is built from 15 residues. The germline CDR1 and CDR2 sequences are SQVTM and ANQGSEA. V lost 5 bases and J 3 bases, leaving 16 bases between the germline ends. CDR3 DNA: TGCAGCGTTCTGAAGGGGGGATCGGACACCGGGGAGCTGTTTTTT. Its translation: CSVLKGGSDTGELFF.

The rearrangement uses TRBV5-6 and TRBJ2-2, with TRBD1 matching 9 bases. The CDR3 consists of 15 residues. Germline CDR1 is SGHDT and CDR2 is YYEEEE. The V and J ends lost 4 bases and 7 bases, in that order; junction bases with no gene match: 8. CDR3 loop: CASSQFGTGIGELFF. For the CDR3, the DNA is TGTGCCAGCAGCCAATTTGGGACAGGGATCGGGGAGCTGTTTTTT.

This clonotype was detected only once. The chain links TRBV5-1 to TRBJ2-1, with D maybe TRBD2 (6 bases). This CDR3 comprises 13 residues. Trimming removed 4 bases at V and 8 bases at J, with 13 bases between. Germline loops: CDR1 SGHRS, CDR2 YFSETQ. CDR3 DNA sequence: TGCGCCAGCAGCCTAATAGCGGCAGATGAGCAGTTCTTC. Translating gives CASSLIAADEQFF.

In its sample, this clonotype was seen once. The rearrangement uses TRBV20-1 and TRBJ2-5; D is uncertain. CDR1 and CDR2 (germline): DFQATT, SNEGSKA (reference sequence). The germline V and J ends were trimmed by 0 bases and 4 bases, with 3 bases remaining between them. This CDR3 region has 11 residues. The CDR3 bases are TGCAGTGCTAGAGACCGAGAGACCCAGTACTTC. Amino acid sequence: CSARDRETQYF.

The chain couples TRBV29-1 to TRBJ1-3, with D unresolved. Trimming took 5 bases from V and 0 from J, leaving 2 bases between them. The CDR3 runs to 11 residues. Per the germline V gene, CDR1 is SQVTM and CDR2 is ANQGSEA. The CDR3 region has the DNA TGCAGCGTTTCCTCTGGAAACACCATATATTTT. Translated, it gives CSVSSGNTIYF.

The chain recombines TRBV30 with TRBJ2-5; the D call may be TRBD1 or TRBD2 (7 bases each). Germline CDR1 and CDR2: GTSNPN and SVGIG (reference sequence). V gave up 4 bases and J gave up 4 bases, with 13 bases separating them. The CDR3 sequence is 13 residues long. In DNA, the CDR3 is TGTGCCTGGAAGGGGGGGGACAGAGAGACCCAGTACTTC. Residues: CAWKGGDRETQYF.

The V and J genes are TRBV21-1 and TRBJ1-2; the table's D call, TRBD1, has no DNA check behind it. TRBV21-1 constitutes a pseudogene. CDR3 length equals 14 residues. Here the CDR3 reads CASSGPGRVYVYTF. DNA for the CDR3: TGTGCCAGCAGCGGACCGGGACGGGTCTATGTCTACACCTTC.

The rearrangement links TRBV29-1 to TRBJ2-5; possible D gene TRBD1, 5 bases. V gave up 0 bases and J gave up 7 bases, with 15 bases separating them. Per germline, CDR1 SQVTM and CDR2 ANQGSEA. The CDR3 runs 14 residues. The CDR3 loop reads CSVEEIRNRGTQYF. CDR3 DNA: TGCAGCGTTGAAGAGATCAGAAATAGGGGGACCCAGTACTTC. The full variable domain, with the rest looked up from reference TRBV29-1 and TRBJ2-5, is SAVISQKPSRDICQRGTSLTIQCQVDSQVTMMFWYRQQPGQSLTLIATANQGSEATYESGFVIDKFPISRPNLTFSTLTVSNMSPEDSSIYLCSVEEIRNRGTQYFGPGTRLLVL.

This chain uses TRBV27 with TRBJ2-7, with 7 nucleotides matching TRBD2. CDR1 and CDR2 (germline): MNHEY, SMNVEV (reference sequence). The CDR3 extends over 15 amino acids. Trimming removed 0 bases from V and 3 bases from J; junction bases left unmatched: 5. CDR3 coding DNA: TGTGCCAGCAGTTTATCCGGGGGGAGGAACTACGAGCAGTACTTC. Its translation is CASSLSGGRNYEQYF.

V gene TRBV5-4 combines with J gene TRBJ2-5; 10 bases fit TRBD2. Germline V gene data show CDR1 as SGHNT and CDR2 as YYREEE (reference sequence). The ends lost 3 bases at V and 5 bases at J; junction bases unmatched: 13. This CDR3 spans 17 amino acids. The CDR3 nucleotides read TGTGCCAGCAGCTCGCCTTCTTGGACTAGCGGCAAGGAGACCCAGTACTTC. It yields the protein CASSSPSWTSGKETQYF.

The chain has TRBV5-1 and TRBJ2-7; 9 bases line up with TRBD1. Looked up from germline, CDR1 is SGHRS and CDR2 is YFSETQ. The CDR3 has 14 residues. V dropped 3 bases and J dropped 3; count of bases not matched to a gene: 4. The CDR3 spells CASSSGTGFYEQYF. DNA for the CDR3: TGCGCCAGCAGCTCCGGGACAGGGTTCTACGAGCAGTACTTC.

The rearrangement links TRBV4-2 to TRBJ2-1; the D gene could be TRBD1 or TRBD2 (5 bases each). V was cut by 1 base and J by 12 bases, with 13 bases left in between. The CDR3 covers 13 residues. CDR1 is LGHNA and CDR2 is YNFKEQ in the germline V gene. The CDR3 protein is CASSQGRGRMQFF. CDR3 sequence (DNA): TGTGCCAGCAGCCAAGGCCGGGGACGAATGCAGTTCTTC.

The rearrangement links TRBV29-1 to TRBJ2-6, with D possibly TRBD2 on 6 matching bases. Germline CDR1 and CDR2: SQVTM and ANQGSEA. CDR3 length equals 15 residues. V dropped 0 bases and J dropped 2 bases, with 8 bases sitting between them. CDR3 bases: TGCAGCGTTGAAGATTGGGGGGCTGGGGCCAACGTCCTGACTTTC. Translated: CSVEDWGAGANVLTF.

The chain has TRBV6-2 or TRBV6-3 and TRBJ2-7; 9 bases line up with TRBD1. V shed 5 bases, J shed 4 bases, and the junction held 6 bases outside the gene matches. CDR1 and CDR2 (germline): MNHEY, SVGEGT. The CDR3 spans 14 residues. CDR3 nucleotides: TGTGCCAGCAGTACCGGGACAGGGAAGTACGAGCAGTACTTC. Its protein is CASSTGTGKYEQYF.

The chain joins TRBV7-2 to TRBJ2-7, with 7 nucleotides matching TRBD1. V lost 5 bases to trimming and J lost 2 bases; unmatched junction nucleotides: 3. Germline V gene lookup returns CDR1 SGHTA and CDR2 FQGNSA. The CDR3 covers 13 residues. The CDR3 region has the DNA TGTGCCAGCAGCCGGGACAGTACCTACGAGCAGTACTTC. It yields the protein CASSRDSTYEQYF.

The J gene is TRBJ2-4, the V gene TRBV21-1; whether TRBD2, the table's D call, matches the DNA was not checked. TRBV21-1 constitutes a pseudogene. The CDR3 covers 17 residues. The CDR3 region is CASSDREQSLAKNIQYF. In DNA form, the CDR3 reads TGTGCCAGCAGCGATAGAGAACAGTCCCTAGCCAAAAACATTCAGTACTTC.